These T cell receptor beta chains were read from a single sample in a study of blood T cell repertoires in COVID-19. Clones were read by immunoSEQ multiplex PCR, and TCRdb kept only the in-frame ones, dropping some. This sample has approximately 200,000 clones; approximately 81% occur once, and the top ten carry roughly a tenth. The specimen sequenced was peripheral blood. The origin of the receptors is a woman of 80 years or more with COVID-19, enrolled during active disease. CDR3s include the opening cysteine and the closing phenylalanine or tryptophan. A D gene is named only where the DNA matches it firmly. The size of a clone is reported for some rows only, either as once, few or many, or as a class for expanded clones.

d_call,clone_size,v_call,j_call,cdr3_aa,cdr3_nt
NA,few,TRBV6-5,TRBJ1-3,CASSYTENSGNTIYF,TGTGCCAGCAGTTACACAGAGAACTCTGGAAACACCATATATTTT
TRBD2,few,TRBV5-1,TRBJ2-5,CASSLAPASGGAGETQYF,TGCGCCAGCAGCTTGGCCCCTGCTAGCGGGGGGGCCGGTGAGACCCAGTACTTC
NA,NA,TRBV19,TRBJ1-1,CASTSPGLGTEAFF,TGTGCCAGCACATCCCCAGGGTTGGGCACTGAAGCTTTCTTT
TRBD1,NA,TRBV7-8,TRBJ1-1,CASSFTGVTEAFF,TGTGCCAGCAGCTTTACAGGGGTGACTGAAGCTTTCTTT
NA,NA,TRBV30,TRBJ1-2,CAWSRSSAYGYTF,TGTGCCTGGAGTCGGTCCTCCGCCTATGGCTACACCTTC
NA,NA,TRBV11-2,TRBJ2-7,CASSLDPTDEQYF,TGTGCCAGCAGCTTAGATCCCACAGACGAGCAGTACTTC
NA,NA,TRBV7-9,TRBJ1-4,CASSGQGGTNEKLFF,TGTGCCAGCAGCGGGCAGGGTGGCACTAATGAAAAACTGTTTTTT
TRBD1,NA,TRBV18,TRBJ1-4,CASSPGTGNNEKLFF,TGTGCCAGCTCACCTGGGACAGGAAATAATGAAAAACTGTTTTTT
NA,few,TRBV18,TRBJ2-7,CASSPPAHGAYEQYF,TGTGCCAGCTCACCACCGGCCCATGGGGCTTACGAGCAGTACTTC
TRBD1,NA,TRBV28,TRBJ1-5,CASSGTGGKSSQPQHF,TGTGCCAGCAGCGGGACAGGAGGGAAAAGCAGTCAGCCCCAGCATTTT
NA,NA,TRBV3-1/TRBV3-2,TRBJ2-5,CASSQGIAKGQETQYF,TGTGCCAGCAGCCAAGGAATAGCGAAGGGACAAGAGACCCAGTACTTC
TRBD1,NA,TRBV28,TRBJ2-3,CASSSQGQHQYF,TGTGCCAGCAGTTCCCAGGGACAGCATCAGTATTTT
TRBD2,NA,TRBV5-1,TRBJ2-4,CASSLAGTSGVLAKNIQYF,TGCGCCAGCAGCTTAGCCGGGACTAGCGGGGTTCTAGCCAAAAACATTCAGTACTTC
NA,NA,TRBV6-6,TRBJ1-4,CASSHRDTNEKLFF,TGTGCCAGCAGCCACAGGGACACTAATGAAAAACTGTTTTTT
NA,NA,TRBV19,TRBJ2-5,CASRQGTFQETQYF,TGTGCCAGTAGGCAGGGAACTTTCCAAGAGACCCAGTACTTC
NA,NA,TRBV5-5,TRBJ2-7,CASSATGSYEQYF,TGTGCCAGCAGCGCCACAGGGAGCTACGAGCAGTACTTC
TRBD2,NA,TRBV2,TRBJ2-3,CASGKVVAGVF,TGTGCCAGCGGGAAGGTAGTAGCGGGGGTTTTT
NA,NA,TRBV6-1,TRBJ1-4,CASSELGRNEKLFF,TGTGCCAGCAGTGAACTTGGGCGTAATGAAAAACTGTTTTTT
NA,NA,TRBV7-8,TRBJ1-3,CASSLAGSLSGGNTIYF,TGTGCCAGCAGCTTAGCCGGCAGCCTCTCGGGGGGAAACACCATATATTTT
TRBD2,NA,TRBV5-1,TRBJ2-2,CASSLRLAGGPGTGELFF,TGCGCCAGCAGCTTAAGACTAGCGGGGGGGCCGGGCACCGGGGAGCTGTTTTTT
TRBD1,NA,TRBV5-4,TRBJ1-5,CASSFGQDSNQPQHF,TGTGCCAGCAGCTTTGGACAGGATAGCAATCAGCCCCAGCATTTT
NA,NA,TRBV2,TRBJ1-4,CASSSDGTWEGLFF,TGTGCCAGCAGTTCCGACGGAACATGGGAGGGACTGTTTTTT
TRBD1,once,TRBV5-1,TRBJ2-1,CASSLGGWSYNEQFF,TGCGCCAGCAGCTTAGGGGGCTGGTCCTACAATGAGCAGTTCTTC
TRBD2,NA,TRBV11-2,TRBJ2-1,CASSLAGGINEQFF,TGTGCCAGCAGTTTAGCGGGGGGGATAAATGAGCAGTTCTTC
NA,NA,TRBV6-1,TRBJ1-4,CASSGLGEEYEKLFF,TGTGCCAGCAGTGGCCTAGGCGAAGAATATGAAAAACTGTTTTTT
NA,NA,TRBV19,TRBJ2-6,CASQTSGANVLTF,TGTGCCTCCCAAACTTCTGGGGCCAACGTCCTGACTTTC
NA,NA,TRBV10-3,TRBJ1-2,CAISEEQASYGYTF,TGTGCCATCAGTGAAGAACAGGCTTCCTATGGCTACACCTTC
NA,NA,TRBV19,TRBJ1-1,CASSTMGGRGTTEAFF,TGTGCCAGTAGTACAATGGGGGGGCGAGGTACGACTGAAGCTTTCTTT
NA,NA,TRBV28,TRBJ1-2,CASSSPQVANYGYTF,TGTGCCAGCAGTTCCCCCCAGGTAGCTAACTATGGCTACACCTTC
NA,NA,TRBV28,TRBJ2-7,CASSSRPYEQYF,TGTGCCAGCAGCTCGCGCCCCTACGAGCAGTACTTC
NA,NA,TRBV5-1,TRBJ2-1,CASSFRQAGYNEQFF,TGCGCCAGCAGCTTTCGGCAGGCCGGATACAATGAGCAGTTCTTC
NA,NA,TRBV18,TRBJ2-3,CASSPNTVLYGTDTQYF,TGTGCCAGCTCACCAAATACTGTATTATACGGGACAGATACGCAGTATTTT
TRBD2,NA,TRBV13,TRBJ2-7,CASSPLTSGGFEQYF,TGTGCCAGCAGCCCTCTGACTAGCGGGGGGTTCGAGCAGTACTTC
TRBD1,NA,TRBV19,TRBJ1-5,CASSRIDRDNQPQHF,TGTGCCAGTAGCCGAATCGACAGGGACAATCAGCCCCAGCATTTT
NA,once,TRBV29-1,TRBJ2-5,CSVETGVRETQYF,TGCAGCGTTGAAACCGGTGTACGGGAGACCCAGTACTTC
TRBD2,NA,TRBV18,TRBJ2-5,CASSPQLAGLETQYF,TGTGCCAGCTCACCACAGCTAGCGGGGTTGGAGACCCAGTACTTC
NA,NA,TRBV11-2,TRBJ2-3,CASSLVHPGGTDTQYF,TGTGCCAGCAGCTTAGTTCACCCAGGGGGCACAGATACGCAGTATTTT
TRBD1,few,TRBV6-6,TRBJ1-1,CASRAGDRGPVTEAFF,TGTGCCAGCAGGGCGGGGGACAGGGGCCCGGTAACTGAAGCTTTCTTT
TRBD1,NA,TRBV2,TRBJ1-5,CASSGQGAERQPQHF,TGTGCCAGCAGTGGACAGGGGGCTGAAAGGCAGCCCCAGCATTTT
TRBD1,few,TRBV19,TRBJ1-6,CASSQGARTNSPLHF,TGTGCCAGTAGTCAGGGGGCGCGAACTAATTCACCCCTCCACTTT
TRBD2,NA,TRBV4-1,TRBJ2-1,CASSQDKASGGATQFF,TGCGCCAGCAGCCAAGATAAAGCTAGCGGGGGGGCTACGCAGTTCTTC
NA,few,TRBV5-1,TRBJ1-1,CASSLDRVNTEAFF,TGCGCCAGCAGCTTGGACAGGGTGAACACTGAAGCTTTCTTT
TRBD1,NA,TRBV6-5,TRBJ1-2,CASRPPGQGYGYTF,TGTGCCAGCAGACCACCCGGACAGGGCTATGGCTACACCTTC
NA,NA,TRBV7-9,TRBJ1-2,CASSSLGQRYTF,TGTGCCAGCAGCTCCCTAGGCCAGCGCTACACCTTC
NA,NA,TRBV7-2,TRBJ1-1,CASSIWTNLEAFF,TGTGCCAGCAGCATATGGACAAATCTAGAAGCTTTCTTT
NA,NA,TRBV18,TRBJ2-3,CASSIQTTDTQYF,TGTGCCAGCTCAATTCAGACTACAGATACGCAGTATTTT
TRBD1,few,TRBV29-1,TRBJ1-2,CSVGGQGVSYGYTF,TGCAGCGTTGGCGGACAGGGGGTTTCCTATGGCTACACCTTC
TRBD1,NA,TRBV28,TRBJ1-2,CASSPYSTGYGYTF,TGTGCCAGCAGCCCCTATTCGACAGGGTATGGCTACACCTTC
TRBD1,NA,TRBV3-1/TRBV3-2,TRBJ1-3,CASSHTRQGGNTIYF,TGTGCCAGCAGCCACACCCGACAGGGCGGAAACACCATATATTTT
TRBD1,NA,TRBV5-1,TRBJ2-7,CASSSGQSYEQYF,TGCGCCAGCAGCTCGGGACAGTCCTACGAGCAGTACTTC
TRBD1,NA,TRBV5-6,TRBJ1-1,CASSSNRGRSDAFF,TGTGCCAGCAGCTCAAACAGGGGGCGAAGTGACGCTTTCTTT
TRBD2,NA,TRBV7-2,TRBJ2-7,CASRLRGGDSSYEQYF,TGTGCCAGCAGATTGCGGGGGGGGGACAGCTCCTACGAGCAGTACTTC
TRBD1,NA,TRBV2,TRBJ1-2,CASRQGTADGYTF,TGTGCCAGCAGACAAGGGACAGCGGATGGCTACACCTTC
TRBD1,NA,TRBV7-8,TRBJ1-1,CASSLQGGSSTEAFF,TGTGCCAGCAGCTTACAGGGGGGAAGTAGCACTGAAGCTTTCTTT
NA,NA,TRBV5-6,TRBJ2-7,CASSYSGREQYF,TGTGCCAGCAGCTACTCAGGGAGGGAGCAGTACTTC
NA,NA,TRBV27,TRBJ1-1,CASRFQLNTEAFF,TGTGCCAGCAGGTTTCAGTTGAACACTGAAGCTTTCTTT
TRBD1,NA,TRBV7-9,TRBJ1-1,CASRPPPGQQNTEAFF,TGTGCCAGCAGACCTCCCCCGGGACAGCAGAACACTGAAGCTTTCTTT
TRBD2,NA,TRBV28,TRBJ2-5,CASSLPAGGRETQYF,TGTGCCAGCAGTTTACCAGCGGGGGGGCGGGAGACCCAGTACTTC
NA,NA,TRBV11-2,TRBJ1-2,CASRLQGQEGYTF,TGTGCCAGCAGACTACAGGGTCAGGAGGGCTACACCTTC